One T cell receptor beta chain is described in this entry. Its antigen remains unknown. One tube held mixed TRB-A and TRB-B primer pools for touch-down PCR. Using the multiplex PCR reads, TCRdb records one entry per CDR3 protein without DNA. This sample's table has about 6,000 distinct CDR3 sequences. The data belong to a study of T cell clusters in autoimmune cytopenias. Study information: The median distinct TRB clonotype count was approximately 2,500 per sample, from a median roughly 55,000 reads. Findings and limits, study-wide: No cluster-lack signature appeared between secondary cytopenia and chronic lymphocytic leukemia patients, apparently due to lymphoma masking.

TRB was amplified from roughly 0.25 ug of peripheral blood genomic DNA per sample. This CDR3 comprises 13 residues. Germline CDR1 WNHNN, CDR2 SYGVQD (reference sequence). The same specimen was also included in a second study, on T cell repertoires in aging, cancer and after chemotherapy.

This clonotype was obtained from a human donor in good health. The sample consisted of peripheral blood. This chain joins TRBV10-1 and TRBJ2-2; TCRdb calls TRBD1, which cannot be checked without DNA. Here the CDR3 reads CASRPSGSGELFF.